The T cell receptor beta chain under discussion was sequenced for a study of CD8+ T cells in alopecia areata. The germline V gene encodes CDR1 KGHSH and CDR2 LQKENI. The V end lost 2 bases, the J end lost 0 bases, and 11 bases lay between the germline ends. The CDR3 loop spans 16 amino acids. Once RNA had been extracted, it was reverse transcribed into cDNA to act as the sequencing template. The repertoire was sequenced with immunoSEQ multiplex PCR; TCRdb's copy has only in-frame clones and lacks some. The sample includes under 300,000 clones, roughly two thirds of them seen just once. The chain uses TRBV18 and TRBJ2-4; TRBD1 might be the D (5 bases). The TCR originated in a human donor with alopecia areata. The source was CD4+ T cells sorted from blood, collected at week 0. Here the CDR3 DNA reads TGTGCCAGCTCACCAGGACAAGTACTAGCCAAAAACATTCAGTACTTC. This gives the protein CASSPGQVLAKNIQYF.